This is a list of T cell receptor beta chains from one sample in a study of T cells in Graves' hyperthyroidism and ophthalmopathy. MiXCR, run by TCRdb on the multiplex PCR reads, gives a single entry per CDR3 protein. The data show approximately 350,000 distinct CDR3 sequences, with approximately 16% seen just once and about 21% held by the top ten. What was sequenced was blood. These receptors all come from a woman aged 60-75 years with Graves' ophthalmopathy. Both conserved end residues are part of each CDR3. The order of the fields is clone size, J gene, V gene, D gene, CDR3 DNA, CDR3 protein. A D gene is named only where the DNA matches it firmly. The size of a clone is reported for some rows only, either as once, few or many, or as a class for expanded clones.

size: .; J: TRBJ2-5; V: TRBV3-1; D: TRBD2; DNA: TGTGCCAGCAGCCAAGGGGGGGTCTGGGCTAGCGGAGCACAAGAGACCCAGTACTTC; CDR3: CASSQGGVWASGAQETQYF
size: .; J: TRBJ1-5; V: TRBV20-1; D: .; DNA: TGCAGTGCTAGTCCTGGGCAGGCTAGCAATCAGCCCCAGCATTTT; CDR3: CSASPGQASNQPQHF
size: many; J: TRBJ2-1; V: TRBV6-1; D: TRBD2; DNA: TGTGCCAGCAGTGAAATAGCGGGAGGGTACAATGAGCAGTTCTTC; CDR3: CASSEIAGGYNEQFF
size: many; J: TRBJ2-3; V: TRBV20-1; D: .; DNA: TGCAGTGCTAGACTGATGGGACCCAAGTCGGATACGCAGTATTTT; CDR3: CSARLMGPKSDTQYF
size: many; J: TRBJ2-7; V: TRBV3-1; D: TRBD2; DNA: TGTGCCAGCAGCCAAGGTCCTAGCGGGAGTTTTGAGCAGTACTTC; CDR3: CASSQGPSGSFEQYF
size: .; J: TRBJ2-7; V: TRBV20-1; D: TRBD2; DNA: TGCAGTGCTCAACTAGCGGGGAGCTTCGACGAGCAGTACTTC; CDR3: CSAQLAGSFDEQYF
size: few; J: TRBJ2-7; V: TRBV27; D: .; DNA: TGTGCCAGCAGTTCGTTCTGGGTGGACGGTACCTACGAGCAGTACTTC; CDR3: CASSSFWVDGTYEQYF
size: few; J: TRBJ2-3; V: TRBV2; D: .; DNA: TGTGCCAGCAGCAGAAGGAACACAGATACGCAGTATTTT; CDR3: CASSRRNTDTQYF
size: many; J: TRBJ2-7; V: TRBV6-1; D: .; DNA: TGTGCCAGCAGTGAAACTGCTGCTCCGGCCTACGAGCAGTACTTC; CDR3: CASSETAAPAYEQYF
size: .; J: TRBJ2-4; V: TRBV20-1; D: .; DNA: TGCAGTGTCCCTACGGGGAAAAACATTCAGTACTTC; CDR3: CSVPTGKNIQYF
size: many; J: TRBJ1-1; V: TRBV5-5; D: TRBD1; DNA: TGTGCCAGCAGCAGTTACAGGGGCACGAACACTGAAGCTTTCTTT; CDR3: CASSSYRGTNTEAFF
size: many; J: TRBJ1-5; V: TRBV12-3/TRBV12-4; D: .; DNA: TGTGCCAGCAGTTTAAACAGCGACAATCAGCCCCAGCATTTT; CDR3: CASSLNSDNQPQHF
size: .; J: TRBJ2-1; V: TRBV7-9; D: TRBD2; DNA: TGTGCCAGCAGCGGGGGAGCGGGGGGTGGTTACAATGAGCAGTTCTTC; CDR3: CASSGGAGGGYNEQFF
size: many; J: TRBJ2-7; V: TRBV20-1; D: TRBD2; DNA: TGCAGTGCTAGAGATAAAACTGGACTAGCCCACGAGCAGTACTTC; CDR3: CSARDKTGLAHEQYF
size: few; J: TRBJ2-3; V: TRBV29-1; D: .; DNA: TGCAGCGGGGGGATTTCCACAGATACGCAGTATTTT; CDR3: CSGGISTDTQYF
size: .; J: TRBJ2-1; V: TRBV25-1; D: .; DNA: TGTGCCAGCACAAGGAGTACAGGGCTCAATGAGCAGTTCTTC; CDR3: CASTRSTGLNEQFF
size: .; J: TRBJ2-1; V: TRBV18; D: TRBD1; DNA: TGTGCCAGCTCACCAGAAGGGACAGCTTCCTACAATGAGCAGTTCTTC; CDR3: CASSPEGTASYNEQFF
size: many; J: TRBJ2-2; V: TRBV3-1; D: .; DNA: TGTGCCAGCAGCCCCGGAGGGGTCCTGAACACCGGGGAGCTGTTTTTT; CDR3: CASSPGGVLNTGELFF
size: .; J: TRBJ2-3; V: TRBV4-1; D: .; DNA: TGCGCCAGCAGCCAAGAGCCTTCTAGCACAGATACGCAGTATTTT; CDR3: CASSQEPSSTDTQYF
size: few; J: TRBJ2-7; V: TRBV27; D: TRBD2; DNA: TGTGCCAGCAGTTTACGACTAGCGCTCTCCAATGAGCAGTACTTC; CDR3: CASSLRLALSNEQYF
size: few; J: TRBJ2-7; V: TRBV27; D: .; DNA: TGTGCCAGCAGCACCCTGACACTCCCCTACGAGCAGTACTTC; CDR3: CASSTLTLPYEQYF
size: .; J: TRBJ2-3; V: TRBV6-5; D: .; DNA: TGTGCCAGCAGTCACACCCGGGACATGAGTGGTACGCAGTATTTT; CDR3: CASSHTRDMSGTQYF
size: .; J: TRBJ2-1; V: TRBV4-1; D: .; DNA: TGCGCCAGCAGCCAAGAGACGGGTCTAGCCTCCTACAATGAGCAGTTCTTC; CDR3: CASSQETGLASYNEQFF
size: .; J: TRBJ2-1; V: TRBV24-1; D: TRBD1; DNA: TGTGCCACCAGTGATTTGAGCCCGAGGGGTAAGGGACAGGGGAGAAATGAGCAGTTCTTC; CDR3: CATSDLSPRGKGQGRNEQFF